A single T cell receptor beta chain is shown here with its context. What it recognizes is unknown. The data were obtained in a study of shared clonotypes between healthy human individuals. Findings and limits, study-wide: An anticipated effect of sequencing depth on clonotype sharing among donors was recognized.

CD45RO-negative CD8 cells positively selected for CCR7 made up the naive population, which excluded terminally differentiated effector memory CD45RA+ cells. Each PCR replicate from the sorted subsets contained 200 to 250 ng DNA, which is around 30,000 T cell genomes. Using immunoSEQ multiplex PCR, the repertoire was profiled, and TCRdb retains in-frame clones only, with some absent. The sample records hundreds of thousands of clones, about 91% being singletons. Trimming cost V 2 bases and J 0 bases; bases outside gene matches: 4. CDR1 and CDR2 from the germline V gene are SGHTA and FQGNSA. There are 16 residues in the CDR3.

Source material: naive CD8+ T cells sorted from blood. This TCR derives from a man aged 25 to 40 in good health. V and J are TRBV7-2 and TRBJ2-7, with 10 nucleotides matching TRBD2. Here the CDR3 reads CASSLTGLASSYEQYF. CDR3 nucleotide sequence: TGTGCCAGCAGCTTAACGGGACTAGCGAGCTCCTACGAGCAGTACTTC. The complete variable domain, with remaining parts taken from reference TRBV7-2 and TRBJ2-7, reads GAGVSQSPSNKVTEKGKDVELRCDPISGHTALYWYRQSLGQGLEFLIYFQGNSAPDKSGLPSDRFSAERTGGSVSTLTIQRTQQEDSAVYLCASSLTGLASSYEQYFGPGTRLTVT.